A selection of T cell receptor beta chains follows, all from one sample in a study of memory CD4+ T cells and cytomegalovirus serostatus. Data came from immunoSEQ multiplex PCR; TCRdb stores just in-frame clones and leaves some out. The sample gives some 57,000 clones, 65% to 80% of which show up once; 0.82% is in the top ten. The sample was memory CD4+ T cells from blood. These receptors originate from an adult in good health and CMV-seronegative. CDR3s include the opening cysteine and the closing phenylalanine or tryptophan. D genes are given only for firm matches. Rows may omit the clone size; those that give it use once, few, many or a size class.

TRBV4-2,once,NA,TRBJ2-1,CASSRLEGRGSYNEQFF,TGTGCCAGCAGCCGCCTCGAGGGGCGCGGGTCCTACAATGAGCAGTTCTTC
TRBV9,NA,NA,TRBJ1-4,CASSVATGTNEKLFF,TGTGCCAGCAGCGTAGCTACAGGGACTAATGAAAAACTGTTTTTT
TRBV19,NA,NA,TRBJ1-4,CASSSPRGLNEKLFF,TGTGCCAGTAGTAGTCCCCGGGGGCTGAATGAAAAACTGTTTTTT
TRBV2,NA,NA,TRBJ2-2,CASSPTDGLWELFF,TGTGCCAGCAGTCCCACTGACGGGCTTTGGGAGCTGTTTTTT
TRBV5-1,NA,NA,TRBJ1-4,CASSSGVDTRTNEKLFF,TGCGCCAGCAGCTCGGGCGTAGACACCCGAACTAATGAAAAACTGTTTTTT
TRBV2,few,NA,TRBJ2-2,CASNAANGDLTGELFF,TGTGCCAGCAACGCGGCGAACGGGGACCTCACCGGGGAGCTGTTTTTT
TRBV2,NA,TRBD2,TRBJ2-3,CASSGLRGGLDTQYF,TGTGCCAGCAGCGGTCTGCGGGGGGGCCTAGATACGCAGTATTTT
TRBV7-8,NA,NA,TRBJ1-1,CASRSAGSGLGAFF,TGTGCCAGCAGGTCCGCGGGGTCCGGGTTGGGAGCTTTCTTT
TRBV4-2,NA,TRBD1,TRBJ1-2,CASSQDPGTAEGYGYTF,TGTGCCAGCAGCCAAGATCCCGGGACAGCGGAGGGTTATGGCTACACCTTC
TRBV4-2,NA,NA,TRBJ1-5,CASSQGTDPRGNQPQHF,TGTGCCAGCAGCCAAGGAACAGACCCCAGGGGCAATCAGCCCCAGCATTTT
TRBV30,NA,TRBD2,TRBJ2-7,CAWSSGSSYEQYF,TGTGCCTGGAGTAGCGGGAGCTCCTACGAGCAGTACTTC
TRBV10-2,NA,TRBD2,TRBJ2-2,CASSPQTGTSGRVGELFF,TGCGCCAGCAGTCCTCAAACCGGGACTAGCGGGAGGGTAGGGGAGCTGTTTTTT
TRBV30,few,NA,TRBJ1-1,CAWVRPSEAFF,TGTGCCTGGGTCCGGCCCTCTGAAGCTTTCTTT
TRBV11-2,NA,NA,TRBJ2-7,CASSLVGGAASYEQYF,TGTGCCAGCAGCTTGGTGGGGGGAGCAGCCTCCTACGAGCAGTACTTC
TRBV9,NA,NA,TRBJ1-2,CASSPMVDYGYTF,TGTGCCAGCAGCCCTATGGTGGACTATGGCTACACCTTC
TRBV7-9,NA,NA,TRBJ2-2,CASSLDRTGELFF,TGTGCCAGCAGCTTAGACAGGACCGGGGAGCTGTTTTTT
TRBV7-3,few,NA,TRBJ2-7,CASSLFPSYEQYF,TGTGCCAGCAGCTTATTTCCCTCCTACGAGCAGTACTTC
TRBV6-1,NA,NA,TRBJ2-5,CASGGSSLWETQYF,TGTGCCAGCGGGGGGTCTTCATTGTGGGAGACCCAGTACTTC
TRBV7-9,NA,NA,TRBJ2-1,CASKVEGLEGNEQFF,TGTGCCAGCAAGGTTGAGGGATTAGAGGGCAATGAGCAGTTCTTC
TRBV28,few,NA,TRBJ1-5,CASSLLGGSQPQHF,TGTGCCAGCAGTTTATTGGGAGGAAGTCAGCCCCAGCATTTT
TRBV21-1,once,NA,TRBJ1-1,CASSKVGQGAKNTEAFF,NA
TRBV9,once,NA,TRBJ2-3,CASSVSGTDTQYF,TGTGCCAGCAGCGTAAGTGGCACAGATACGCAGTATTTT
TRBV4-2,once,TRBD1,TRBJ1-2,CASSQGQGQGYGYTF,TGTGCCAGCAGCCAAGGACAGGGGCAGGGCTATGGCTACACCTTC
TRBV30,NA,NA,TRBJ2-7,CAWSRGQSYEQYF,TGTGCCTGGAGTCGAGGGCAGTCCTACGAGCAGTACTTC
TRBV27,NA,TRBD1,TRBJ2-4,CASSPGQGSSLAKNIQYF,TGTGCCAGCAGTCCGGGACAGGGTTCTAGTTTAGCCAAAAACATTCAGTACTTC
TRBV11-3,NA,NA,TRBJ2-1,CASSPASYNEQFF,TGTGCCAGCAGCCCGGCAAGTTACAATGAGCAGTTCTTC
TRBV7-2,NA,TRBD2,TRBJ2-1,CASSLSSSGRTYNEQFF,TGTGCCAGCAGCTTATCCTCTAGCGGGAGGACCTACAATGAGCAGTTCTTC
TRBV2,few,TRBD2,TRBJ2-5,CASSGGGGAQETQYF,TGTGCCAGCAGTGGGGGCGGGGGGGCCCAAGAGACCCAGTACTTC
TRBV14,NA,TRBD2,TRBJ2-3,CASSPTLAGAADTQYF,TGTGCCAGCAGCCCTACTCTAGCGGGGGCGGCAGATACGCAGTATTTT
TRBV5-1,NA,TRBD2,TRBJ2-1,CASSFLALAGAGYNEQFF,TGCGCCAGCAGCTTCCTGGCCCTAGCGGGAGCTGGGTACAATGAGCAGTTCTTC
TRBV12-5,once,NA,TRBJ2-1,CASGLARYNEQFF,TGTGCTAGTGGTTTGGCCCGGTACAATGAGCAGTTCTTC
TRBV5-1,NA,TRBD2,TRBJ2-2,CASSDASGGNTGELFF,TGCGCCAGCAGCGACGCTAGCGGGGGGAACACCGGGGAGCTGTTTTTT
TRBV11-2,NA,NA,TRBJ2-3,CASSPGRLTQYF,TGTGCCAGCAGCCCGGGCCGACTTACGCAGTATTTT
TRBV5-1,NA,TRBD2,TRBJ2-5,CASSGRDYGQETQYF,TGCGCCAGCAGCGGACGGGACTACGGCCAAGAGACCCAGTACTTC
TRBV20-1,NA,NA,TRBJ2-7,CSARLMVEQYF,TGCAGTGCTAGACTGATGGTCGAGCAGTACTTC
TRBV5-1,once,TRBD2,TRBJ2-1,CASSLGGLAGVNEQFF,TGCGCCAGCAGCTTGGGGGGACTAGCGGGAGTTAACGAGCAGTTCTTC
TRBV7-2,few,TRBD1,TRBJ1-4,CASSRHRGPNEKLFF,TGTGCCAGCAGCCGCCACAGGGGCCCTAATGAAAAACTGTTTTTT
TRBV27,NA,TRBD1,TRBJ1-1,CASSLFGTGAEAFF,TGTGCCAGCAGTTTATTCGGGACAGGGGCTGAAGCTTTCTTT
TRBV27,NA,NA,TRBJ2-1,CASSYKYREPYNEQFF,TGTGCCAGCAGCTATAAATACAGGGAACCCTACAATGAGCAGTTCTTC
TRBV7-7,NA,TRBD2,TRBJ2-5,CASSLGSGGQETQYF,TGTGCTAGCAGCTTAGGTAGCGGGGGCCAAGAGACCCAGTACTTC
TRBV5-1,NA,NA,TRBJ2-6,CASRGRSSGANVLTF,TGCGCCAGCAGAGGGAGGAGCTCTGGGGCCAACGTCCTGACTTTC
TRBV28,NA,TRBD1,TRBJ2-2,CASSFPNWQGAQGGTGELFF,TGTGCCAGCAGTTTTCCCAACTGGCAGGGGGCGCAAGGGGGGACCGGGGAGCTGTTTTTT
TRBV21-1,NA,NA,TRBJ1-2,CASSKGSRASLKFYGYTF,TGTGCCAGCAGCAAAGGAAGCAGGGCGAGTTTAAAGTTTTACGGCTACACCTTC
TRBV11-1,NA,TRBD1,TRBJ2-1,CASSSVARGTVNEQFF,TGTGCCAGCAGCTCGGTAGCCAGGGGGACCGTCAATGAGCAGTTCTTC
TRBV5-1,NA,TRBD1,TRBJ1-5,CASRGTGVNQPQHF,TGCGCCAGCAGGGGGACAGGGGTGAACCAGCCCCAGCATTTT
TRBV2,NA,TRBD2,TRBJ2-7,CASKLLAGGPYEQYF,TGTGCCAGCAAGCTACTAGCGGGAGGGCCGTACGAGCAGTACTTC
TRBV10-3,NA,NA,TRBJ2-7,CAISAGDGNEQYF,TGTGCCATCAGTGCCGGGGACGGGAACGAGCAGTACTTC
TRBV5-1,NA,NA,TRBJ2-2,CASSLDRSTGELFF,TGCGCCAGCAGCTTGGATCGGAGCACCGGGGAGCTGTTTTTT
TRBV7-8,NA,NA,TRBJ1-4,CASSLDGGTRTNEKLFF,TGTGCCAGCAGCTTAGACGGAGGAACGAGGACTAATGAAAAACTGTTTTTT